This T cell receptor beta chain was obtained from a study of blood T cell repertoires in COVID-19. Across the whole study: COVID-19 samples from acute and convalescent phases originated in the United States, Italy and Spain.

Libraries were prepared by immunoSEQ multiplex PCR; TCRdb keeps only in-frame clonotypes and omits some of them. The sample lists 150,000 to 200,000 clones, around 87% occurring once. Germline CDR1 and CDR2: SGHAT and FQNNGV. V dropped 7 bases and J dropped 4; count of bases not matched to a gene: 10. The CDR3 has 15 residues. Sequencing used peripheral blood. The rearrangement joins TRBV11-2 to TRBJ1-1, with 9 bases fitting TRBD1. The origin of this receptor is a man in his late teens or twenties with acute or convalescent COVID-19. The CDR3 spells CASTLGTGQSTEAFF. The CDR3 DNA reads as TGTGCCAGCACCCTAGGGACAGGGCAGAGCACTGAAGCTTTCTTT.